What follows are 15 T cell receptor beta chains derived from one specimen sequenced in a study of follicular helper T cells after annual influenza vaccination. Described time point: 2015-2016 season, pre-vaccination. TCRdb's copy holds only in-frame clones and misses some; the assay was immunoSEQ multiplex PCR. The repertoire holds under 15,000 clones, with just under 80% as singletons. Sample: CXCR5- memory CD4+ T cells sorted from blood, taken on the day of influenza vaccination. The origin of the receptors is an adult who received the influenza vaccine.

This chain uses TRBV5-1 with TRBJ2-7; D is undetermined. The CDR3 is made up of 15 amino acids. V was cut by 0 bases and J by 6 bases, with 16 bases left in between. Germline lookup yields CDR1 SGHRS and CDR2 YFSETQ. The DNA for the CDR3 is TGCGCCAGCAGCTTGGGCGGTTTTGGTGGGTCCGAGCAGTACTTC. This encodes CASSLGGFGGSEQYF.

The V gene is TRBV9, the J gene TRBJ2-5, with D perhaps matching TRBD1 (5 bases). The V end lost 4 bases, the J end lost 3 bases, and 16 bases lay between the germline ends. The CDR3 runs to 15 residues. Per the germline V gene, CDR1 is SGDLS and CDR2 is YYNGEE. The CDR3 DNA sequence: TGTGCCAGCAGCCGTCTGGGGCGGATTGAAGAGACCCAGTACTTC. This sequence encodes CASSRLGRIEETQYF.

This rearrangement joins TRBV7-2 to TRBJ2-3, with D possibly TRBD1 on 6 matching bases. The CDR3 runs to 15 residues. V was pared by 5 bases and J by 0 bases, with 12 bases between. The germline V gene encodes CDR1 SGHTA and CDR2 FQGNSA. CDR3 sequence: CASSPGTPSTDTQYF. As DNA, the CDR3 is TGTGCCAGCAGCCCTGGGACACCTAGCACAGATACGCAGTATTTT.

This clone was observed a few times. The chain carries TRBV30 and TRBJ2-7; D not resolved. This CDR3 is built from 15 residues. Per germline, CDR1 GTSNPN and CDR2 SVGIG (reference sequence). V lost 0 bases and J lost 6, with 18 bases in between. The CDR3 DNA sequence: TGTGCCTGGAGTGTTGAAGTAGGGAAGGTAGGCGAGCAGTACTTC. Its protein is CAWSVEVGKVGEQYF.

This chain joins TRBV28 and TRBJ1-2; 9 bases match TRBD1. Losses at the gene ends were 6 bases for V and 7 bases for J; bases not matched to a gene: 15. Germline values: CDR1 MDHEN, CDR2 SYDVKM. The CDR3 totals 16 residues. The chain's CDR3 is CASSPGTGILNLGYTF. The CDR3 DNA sequence: TGTGCCAGCAGCCCAGGGACAGGGATTCTTAATCTTGGCTACACCTTC.

This clone was seen a single time. CDR3: CASSIPGQGYEQYF. The CDR3 bases are TGTGCCAGTAGTATTCCTGGACAGGGCTACGAGCAGTACTTC. This chain links TRBV19 with TRBJ2-7; 8 bases are a match to TRBD1. This CDR3 comprises 14 residues. V lost 3 bases to trimming and J lost 3 bases; unmatched junction nucleotides: 4. Germline V gives CDR1 LNHDA, CDR2 SQIVND (reference sequence).

The chain has TRBV28 and TRBJ1-1; weak D call: TRBD1 (6 bases). This CDR3 region has 15 residues. Germline V gives CDR1 MDHEN, CDR2 SYDVKM. Trimming left V 2 bases short and J 0 bases short, with 10 bases between. The CDR3 DNA reads as TGTGCCAGCAGTTTACCGGGGGGCATGAACACTGAAGCTTTCTTT. The encoded protein is CASSLPGGMNTEAFF.

The rearrangement joins TRBV5-8 to TRBJ1-6; 10 nucleotides line up with TRBD1. Per germline, CDR1 SGHTS and CDR2 YDEGEE. The CDR3 is made up of 16 amino acids. Trimming took 2 bases from V and 6 from J; bases not matched to a gene: 5. The CDR3 DNA sequence: TGTGCCAGCAGCTTTGGGACAGGGGTCCCTAATTCACCCCTCCACTTT. It yields the protein CASSFGTGVPNSPLHF. Based on the CDR3 plus reference TRBV5-8 and TRBJ1-6, the full variable domain is EAGVTQSPTHLIKTRGQQATLRCSPISGHTSVYWYQQALGLGLQFLLWYDEGEERNRGNFPPRFSGRQFPNYSSELNVNALELEDSALYLCASSFGTGVPNSPLHFGNGTRLTVT.

The V call is TRBV29-1, the J call TRBJ2-7; 7 bases are shared with TRBD2. The CDR3 consists of 14 residues. Germline CDR1 is SQVTM and CDR2 is ANQGSEA. V lost 6 bases and J lost 4; bases outside the gene matches: 12. The CDR3, as DNA: TGCAGCGTCGCGTCCGGGACTACTTTTTACGAGCAGTACTTC. Residues: CSVASGTTFYEQYF.

This rearrangement joins TRBV5-1 to TRBJ2-5; TRBD2 matches 8 bases. In germline, CDR1 is SGHRS, CDR2 YFSETQ. The CDR3 runs to 16 residues. The ends lost 4 bases at V and 4 bases at J; junction bases unmatched: 12. The CDR3 DNA follows: TGCGCCAGCAGCCCCCGGGCGGGGGGCCCTCCAGAGACCCAGTACTTC. Its translation is CASSPRAGGPPETQYF.

The chain links TRBV5-1 to TRBJ2-1; possibly TRBD1 for D (6 bases). Per the germline V gene, CDR1 is SGHRS and CDR2 is YFSETQ. V was trimmed by 8 bases and J by 10 bases, leaving 16 bases between them. The length of the CDR3 is 12 residues. CDR3 protein: CARANRVREQFF. CDR3 bases: TGCGCCAGGGCCAACAGGGTTAGAGAGCAGTTCTTC.

A single count supports this clone. V is TRBV15 and J is TRBJ1-6; the D gene is possibly TRBD1 (6 bases). Germline V gene lookup returns CDR1 LNHNV and CDR2 YYDKDF (reference sequence). V lost 0 bases, J lost 10 bases, and 13 bases lay in between. The CDR3 extends over 15 amino acids. CDR3 DNA: TGTGCCACCAGCAGAGATCCAGGGGAAGGCTCACCCCTCCACTTT. It codes for CATSRDPGEGSPLHF.

This chain links TRBV5-1 with TRBJ2-2; D unresolved. CDR3 length equals 11 residues. Trimming cost V 4 bases and J 7 bases, with 5 bases left between them. Germline V CDR1 and CDR2: SGHRS, YFSETQ. The CDR3 DNA follows: TGCGCCAGCAGCGGTAACGGGGAGCTGTTTTTT. Its translation is CASSGNGELFF. The complete variable domain, with remaining parts taken from reference TRBV5-1 and TRBJ2-2, reads KAGVTQTPRYLIKTRGQQVTLSCSPISGHRSVSWYQQTPGQGLQFLFEYFSETQRNKGNFPGRFSGRQFSNSRSEMNVSTLELGDSALYLCASSGNGELFFGEGSRLTVL.

The chain has TRBV12-5 and TRBJ2-2, with TRBD1 matching over 7 bases. Unmatched junction bases numbered 19, after V lost 0 bases and J lost 6 bases. Germline lookup yields CDR1 LGHNT and CDR2 FRNRAP. The length of the CDR3 is 20 residues. CDR3 region: CASGLVPRWDSFVEAGELFF. In DNA, the CDR3 is TGTGCTAGTGGTTTGGTACCCCGCTGGGACAGTTTCGTGGAGGCCGGGGAGCTGTTTTTT.

This clone was picked up a small number of times. J is TRBJ2-7 and V is TRBV7-2, with 8 bases identical to TRBD1. The ends lost 5 bases at V and 7 bases at J; junction bases unmatched: 10. Germline loops: CDR1 SGHTA, CDR2 FQGNSA. The CDR3 has 14 amino acids. CDR3 region: CASSPRTGKGEQYF. In DNA form, the CDR3 reads TGTGCCAGCAGCCCACGGACAGGGAAGGGTGAGCAGTACTTC.